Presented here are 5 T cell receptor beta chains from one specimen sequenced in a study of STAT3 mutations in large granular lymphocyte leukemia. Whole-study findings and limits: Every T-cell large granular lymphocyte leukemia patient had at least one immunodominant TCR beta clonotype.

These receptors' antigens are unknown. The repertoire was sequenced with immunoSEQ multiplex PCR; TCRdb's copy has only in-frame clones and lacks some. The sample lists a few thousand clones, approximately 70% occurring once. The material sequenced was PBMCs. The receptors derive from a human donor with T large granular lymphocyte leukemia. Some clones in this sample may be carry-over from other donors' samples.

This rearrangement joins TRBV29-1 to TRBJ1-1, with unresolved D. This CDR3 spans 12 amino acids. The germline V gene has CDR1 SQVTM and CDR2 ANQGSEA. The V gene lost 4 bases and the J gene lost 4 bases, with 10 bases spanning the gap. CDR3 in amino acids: CSVGPGVTEAFF. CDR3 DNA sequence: TGCAGCGTTGGGCCTGGGGTCACTGAAGCTTTCTTT.

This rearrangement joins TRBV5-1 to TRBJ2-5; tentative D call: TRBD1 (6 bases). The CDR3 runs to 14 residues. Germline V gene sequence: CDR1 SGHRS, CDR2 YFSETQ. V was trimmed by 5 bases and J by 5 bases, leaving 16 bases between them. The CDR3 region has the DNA TGCGCCAGCAGAAGGGACACCACTGGGGAGACCCAGTACTTC. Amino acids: CASRRDTTGETQYF.

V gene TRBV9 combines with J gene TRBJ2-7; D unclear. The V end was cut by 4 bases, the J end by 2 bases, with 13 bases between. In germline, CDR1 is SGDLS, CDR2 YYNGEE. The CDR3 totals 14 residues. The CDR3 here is CASSFTPSAYEQYF. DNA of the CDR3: TGTGCCAGCAGCTTTACCCCTTCGGCCTACGAGCAGTACTTC.

The CDR3 nucleotides are TGTGCCAGCAGTACATCAGGGGGCACTGAAGCTTTCTTT. Translated: CASSTSGGTEAFF. The chain couples TRBV6-5 to TRBJ1-1; 7 bases fit TRBD1. Trimming removed 5 bases from V and 4 bases from J; junction bases left unmatched: 4. The germline CDR1 and CDR2 sequences are MNHEY and SVGAGI. The CDR3 has 13 amino acids.

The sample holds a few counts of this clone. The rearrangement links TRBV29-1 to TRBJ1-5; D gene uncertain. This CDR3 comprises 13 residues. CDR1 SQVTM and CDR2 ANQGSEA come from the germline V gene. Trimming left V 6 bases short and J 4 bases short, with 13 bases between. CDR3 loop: CSVRSDGNQPQHF. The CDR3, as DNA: TGCAGCGTCAGGTCGGATGGAAATCAGCCCCAGCATTTT.